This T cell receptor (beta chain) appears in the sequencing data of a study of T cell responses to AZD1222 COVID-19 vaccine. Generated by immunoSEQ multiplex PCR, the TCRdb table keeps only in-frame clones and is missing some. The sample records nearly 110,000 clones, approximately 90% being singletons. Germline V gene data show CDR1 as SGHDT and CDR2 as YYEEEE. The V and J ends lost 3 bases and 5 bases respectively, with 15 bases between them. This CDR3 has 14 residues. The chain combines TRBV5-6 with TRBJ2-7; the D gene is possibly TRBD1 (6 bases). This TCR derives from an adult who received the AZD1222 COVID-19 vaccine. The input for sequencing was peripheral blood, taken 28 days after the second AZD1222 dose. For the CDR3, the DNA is TGTGCCAGCAGCTCGGGGACATCTTTGAACGAGCAGTACTTC. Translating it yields CASSSGTSLNEQYF.